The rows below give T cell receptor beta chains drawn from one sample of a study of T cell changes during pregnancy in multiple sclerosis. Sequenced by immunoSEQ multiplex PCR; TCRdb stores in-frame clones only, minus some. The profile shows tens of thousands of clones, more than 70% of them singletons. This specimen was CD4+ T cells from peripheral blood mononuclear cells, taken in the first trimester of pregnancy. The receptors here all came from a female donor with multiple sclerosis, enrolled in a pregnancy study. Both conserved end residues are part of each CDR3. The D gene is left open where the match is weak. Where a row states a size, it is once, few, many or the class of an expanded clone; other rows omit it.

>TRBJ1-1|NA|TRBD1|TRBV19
CASSIGGTGPNTEAFF
TGTGCCAGTAGTATAGGCGGGACAGGCCCGAACACTGAAGCTTTCTTT
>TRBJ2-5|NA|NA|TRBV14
CASSQGSQETQYF
TGTGCCAGCAGCCAGGGCAGCCAAGAGACCCAGTACTTC
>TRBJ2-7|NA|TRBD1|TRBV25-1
CASSESTGTGGNEQYF
TGTGCCAGCAGTGAATCAACCGGGACAGGGGGCAACGAGCAGTACTTC
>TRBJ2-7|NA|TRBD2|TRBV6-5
CASSRGGAGTGQYF
TGTGCCAGCAGCCGCGGGGGGGCCGGAACGGGGCAGTACTTC
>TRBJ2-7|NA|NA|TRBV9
CASSPRGYEQYF
TGTGCCAGCAGCCCCAGGGGTTACGAGCAGTACTTC
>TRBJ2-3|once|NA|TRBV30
CAGRGAGGSTDTQYF
TGTGCCGGGAGGGGGGCAGGGGGCAGCACAGATACGCAGTATTTT
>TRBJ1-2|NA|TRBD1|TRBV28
CASSLTGGTYGYTF
TGTGCCAGCAGTTTGACAGGGGGAACCTATGGCTACACCTTC
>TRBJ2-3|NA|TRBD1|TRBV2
CASSGQGPSTDTQYF
TGTGCCAGCAGTGGACAGGGCCCGAGCACAGATACGCAGTATTTT
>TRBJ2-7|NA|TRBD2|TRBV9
CASSERTSGVYEQYF
TGTGCCAGCAGCGAGAGGACTAGCGGGGTCTACGAGCAGTACTTC
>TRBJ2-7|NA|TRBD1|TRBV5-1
CASSIRDSSYEQYF
TGCGCCAGCAGCATCCGGGACAGTTCCTACGAGCAGTACTTC
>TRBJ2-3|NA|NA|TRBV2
CASQRGTDTQYF
TGTGCCAGCCAGCGGGGCACAGATACGCAGTATTTT
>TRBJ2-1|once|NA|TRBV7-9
CASSLAQGFTSSYNEQFF
TGTGCCAGCAGCTTAGCGCAGGGATTTACGAGCTCCTACAATGAGCAGTTCTTC
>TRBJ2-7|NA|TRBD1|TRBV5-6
CASSLVGQYEQYF
TGTGCCAGCAGCTTGGTGGGACAGTACGAGCAGTACTTC
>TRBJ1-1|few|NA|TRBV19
CASSLRGEDTEAFF
TGTGCCAGTAGTCTCAGGGGAGAGGACACTGAAGCTTTCTTT
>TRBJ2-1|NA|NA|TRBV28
CASTPGRGLLSNEQFF
TGTGCCAGCACCCCCGGGCGGGGACTCCTTTCCAATGAGCAGTTCTTC
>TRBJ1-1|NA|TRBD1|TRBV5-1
CASSFTAGGPITEAFF
TGCGCCAGCAGCTTTACAGCAGGGGGCCCGATCACTGAAGCTTTCTTT
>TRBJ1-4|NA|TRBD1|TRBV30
CASGQQEKLFF
TGTGCCTCGGGACAGCAGGAAAAACTGTTTTTT
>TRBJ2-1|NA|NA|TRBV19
CATTRGFSYNEQFF
TGTGCCACCACTCGGGGGTTCTCCTACAATGAGCAGTTCTTC
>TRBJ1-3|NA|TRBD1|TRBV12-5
CASGFASDRGSGNTIYF
TGTGCTAGTGGTTTTGCATCAGACAGGGGATCTGGAAACACCATATATTTT
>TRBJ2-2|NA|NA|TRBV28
CASRTGTNTGELFF
TGTGCCAGCAGGACGGGAACGAACACCGGGGAGCTGTTTTTT
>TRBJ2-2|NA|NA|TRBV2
CASSEGVNTGELFF
TGTGCCAGCAGTGAAGGAGTTAACACCGGGGAGCTGTTTTTT
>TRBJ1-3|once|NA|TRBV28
CASSLPGINGNTIYF
TGTGCCAGCAGCCTCCCCGGGATAAACGGAAACACCATATATTTT
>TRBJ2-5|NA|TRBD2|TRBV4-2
CASSRGLAQETQYF
TGTGCCAGCAGCCGGGGACTAGCCCAAGAGACCCAGTACTTC
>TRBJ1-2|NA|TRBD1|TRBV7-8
CASSLVLRGTVYGYTF
TGTGCCAGCAGCTTAGTCCTGAGGGGGACAGTCTATGGCTACACCTTC
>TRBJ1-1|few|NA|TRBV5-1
CASSFRENTEAFF
TGCGCCAGCAGCTTCAGGGAGAACACTGAAGCTTTCTTT